The present T cell receptor beta chain was sequenced within a study of T cell responses to AZD1222 COVID-19 vaccine. Study-wide findings and caveats: Seropositive status at baseline applied to only a handful of AZD1222 recipients.

Profiling relied on immunoSEQ multiplex PCR, and the TCRdb table lists in-frame clones only, not all of them. The sample has approximately 150,000 clones; 85% to 95% are singletons. Comment on this clone: What it binds is not known. Other nucleotide sequences in the sample specify the same CDR3.

This CDR3 is built from 14 residues. V was pared by 0 bases and J by 1 base, with 7 bases between. Germline V CDR1 and CDR2: SGHRS, YFSETQ. The chain combines TRBV5-1 with TRBJ1-1; D unclear. This sample comprised peripheral blood, obtained on day 0 of AZD1222 vaccination. This TCR was sampled from an adult in good health. The CDR3 protein is CASSLAGPNTEAFF. The CDR3 DNA is TGCGCCAGCAGCTTGGCAGGACCGAACACTGAAGCTTTCTTT.